This record looks at one T cell receptor beta chain sequence and its context. The sample is drawn from a study of PD-L1 blockade in urothelial cancer. The method was immunoSEQ multiplex PCR; TCRdb's version includes in-frame clones alone and lacks a portion of them. The sample includes 50,000 or so clones, approximately 80% of them seen just once. V gave up 4 bases and J gave up 8 bases; unmatched junction bases: 14. Looked up from germline, CDR1 is SGHRS and CDR2 is YFSETQ. The CDR3 has 15 amino acids. Material: PBMCs, obtained around atezolizumab (anti-PD-L1) treatment. The chain is built from TRBV5-1 and TRBJ1-2; 7 positions agree with TRBD1. The receptor comes from a man in his 70s with urothelial cancer. CDR3 nucleotide sequence: TGCGCCAGCAGCGCCTACCAGGGGGAGGACTCGGGCTACACCTTC. Translation gives CASSAYQGEDSGYTF.